This TCR beta chain appears in the sequencing data of a study of breast tumors, draining lymph nodes, adjacent tissues. Each CDR3 protein gets one entry after TCRdb re-called the multiplex PCR reads with MiXCR. The sample holds 25,000 or so distinct CDR3 sequences, almost 70% seen once. General study findings and limits: Findings are consistent with lymph node origin and intratumoral expansion of most tumor T cells.

The V gene's germline CDR1 is SNHLY and CDR2 FYNNEI. The V end lost 4 bases, the J end lost 4 bases, and 8 bases lay between the germline ends. The CDR3 is 13 residues long. A single count supports this clonotype. The antigen remains undetermined. The origin of this receptor is a female donor with breast cancer. Some clones in this sample may be carry-over from other donors' samples. The chain is built from TRBV2 and TRBJ2-1, with a possible D match to TRBD1 (6 bases). The sample consisted of tumor-adjacent breast tissue. Written as DNA, the CDR3 is TGTGCCAGCAGTGTCCAGGGGTACAATGAGCAGTTCTTC. Translated, it gives CASSVQGYNEQFF.